These 29 T cell receptor beta chains share one sample of origin, sequenced in a study of beta chain features in type 1 diabetes. The isolated RNA, all of it, was reverse transcribed, so expressed TCRB transcripts were what got sequenced. The assay was immunoSEQ multiplex PCR, and TCRdb's table has in-frame clones only and misses some. The sample contains 900,000 or so clones, about 17% of which appear only once. The material sequenced was naive CD4+ T cells from blood. The origin of the receptors is a woman younger than 35 in good health.

V usage is TRBV27 and J usage is TRBJ2-3; 9 bases are a match to TRBD2. This CDR3 has 14 amino acids. The J segment lost 0 bases and the V segment lost 10 bases, leaving 5 bases of the junction unmatched. The germline V gene has CDR1 MNHEY and CDR2 SMNVEV (reference sequence). In DNA, the CDR3 is TGTGCCATCGCTAGCGGGGCTAGCACAGATACGCAGTATTTT. It encodes CAIASGASTDTQYF.

This clone appeared a few times. The chain carries TRBV7-9 and TRBJ2-1; the D is unclear. The V gene's germline CDR1 is SEHNR and CDR2 FQNEAQ (reference sequence). V was trimmed by 1 base and J by 9 bases, leaving 10 bases between them. This CDR3 region has 13 residues. The CDR3 bases are TGTGCCAGCAGCTTAGACTACAGTTCTGAGCAGTTCTTC. Its protein product is CASSLDYSSEQFF.

This clone was detected only a few times. The chain carries TRBV2 and TRBJ2-3; perhaps TRBD2 as D (5 bases). There are 14 residues in the CDR3. Germline V CDR1 and CDR2: SNHLY, FYNNEI. The V end lost 4 bases, the J end lost 2 bases, and 10 bases lay between the germline ends. CDR3 sequence: CASSVARATDTQYF. CDR3 sequence (DNA): TGTGCCAGCAGTGTAGCGCGGGCCACAGATACGCAGTATTTT.

The chain recombines TRBV10-3 with TRBJ2-3; D may match TRBD1 or TRBD2 (7 bases each). V shed 0 bases and J shed 2 bases, with 12 bases lying between them. Per germline, CDR1 ENHRY and CDR2 SYGVKD. The CDR3 extends over 16 amino acids. Written as DNA, the CDR3 is TGTGCCATCAGTGAGTCCCAGGGGGGGTTCACAGATACGCAGTATTTT. Amino acid sequence: CAISESQGGFTDTQYF.

The chain employs TRBV5-1 and TRBJ2-1; 9 bases fit TRBD2. Trimming cost V 0 bases and J 4 bases; bases outside gene matches: 5. This CDR3 region has 16 residues. Germline assignment: CDR1 SGHRS and CDR2 YFSETQ. CDR3 loop: CASSLDGGRAYNEQFF. For the CDR3, the DNA is TGCGCCAGCAGCTTGGATGGCGGGAGGGCTTACAATGAGCAGTTCTTC.

The J gene is TRBJ2-7, the V gene TRBV5-6, with 8 nucleotides matching TRBD1. Germline V gene sequence: CDR1 SGHDT, CDR2 YYEEEE. This CDR3 region has 14 residues. V was clipped by 5 bases and J by 0 bases; unmatched bases: 4. CDR3 amino acids: CASRLTGGSYEQYF. CDR3 sequence (DNA): TGTGCCAGCAGGCTAACAGGGGGCTCCTACGAGCAGTACTTC.

The genes are TRBV7-9 and TRBJ1-5, with D possibly being TRBD1 (6 bases). Germline CDR1 is SEHNR and CDR2 is FQNEAQ (reference sequence). The CDR3 is 18 amino acids. V was cut by 1 base and J by 9 bases, with 25 bases left in between. The CDR3 DNA sequence: TGTGCCAGCAGCTTAGGCTACAACACACAGGGCATCGAGAGGCCCCAGCATTTT. Encoded protein: CASSLGYNTQGIERPQHF.

V and J are TRBV10-3 and TRBJ2-7; 7 positions match TRBD1. The V and J ends lost 5 bases and 0 bases, in that order; junction bases with no gene match: 13. Germline CDR1 is ENHRY and CDR2 is SYGVKD. The CDR3 covers 17 residues. This CDR3 is CAISPSPGQSSSYEQYF. The DNA for the CDR3 is TGTGCCATCAGTCCCTCTCCGGGACAGAGTAGCTCCTACGAGCAGTACTTC.

This rearrangement joins TRBV4-3 to TRBJ2-7; D gene unclear. This CDR3 comprises 14 residues. Germline CDR1 LGHNA, CDR2 YSLEER. Trimming cost V 0 bases and J 3 bases, with 9 bases left between them. The CDR3 DNA sequence: TGCGCCAGCAGCCAAGATACGTCTAGCTACGAGCAGTACTTC. Its translation is CASSQDTSSYEQYF.

The rearrangement joins TRBV4-3 to TRBJ2-3; the match to TRBD2 covers 11 bases. V lost 3 bases and J lost 2; bases outside the gene matches: 4. Per germline, CDR1 LGHNA and CDR2 YSLEER. The CDR3 has 16 residues. The CDR3 nucleotides read TGCGCCAGCAGCCAGGGGACTAGCGGATACACAGATACGCAGTATTTT. It encodes CASSQGTSGYTDTQYF.

This clone has a handful of counts. The genes are TRBV10-3 and TRBJ2-7; the match to TRBD2 covers 12 bases. J gave up 7 bases and V 10 bases, and 11 bases lay outside the gene matches. The CDR3 totals 14 residues. The germline gives CDR1 ENHRY, CDR2 SYGVKD. In DNA, the CDR3 is TGTGCCACCGCCCAGACTAGCGGGAGCGTGGAGCAGTACTTC. This sequence encodes CATAQTSGSVEQYF.

The chain links TRBV6-1 to TRBJ1-5; TRBD1 might be the D (6 bases). The CDR3 runs to 14 residues. The germline V and J ends were trimmed by 3 bases and 3 bases, with 9 bases remaining between them. CDR1 MNHNS and CDR2 SASEGT come from the germline V gene. In nucleotides, the CDR3 is TGTGCCAGCAGTGAGAACAGGGTCAATCAGCCCCAGCATTTT. Protein product: CASSENRVNQPQHF.

This clone turned up a few times. The rearrangement links TRBV15 to TRBJ1-5; D gene uncertain. This CDR3 contains 15 residues. Germline CDR1 and CDR2: LNHNV and YYDKDF (reference sequence). V was trimmed by 0 bases and J by 5 bases, leaving 11 bases between them. CDR3 coding DNA: TGTGCCACCAGCAGAGACCCAGTTACCGATCAGCCCCAGCATTTT. Encoded protein: CATSRDPVTDQPQHF.

V and J are TRBV2 and TRBJ2-3; tentative D call: TRBD1 (6 bases). The germline V and J ends were trimmed by 3 bases and 1 base, with 14 bases remaining between them. The CDR3 extends over 16 amino acids. CDR1 and CDR2 from the germline V gene are SNHLY and FYNNEI. For the CDR3, the DNA is TGTGCCAGCAGTGAGGGGGCTAGTTCTGGCACAGATACGCAGTATTTT. Translated, it gives CASSEGASSGTDTQYF.

This chain links TRBV6-1 with TRBJ2-2, with D unclear. CDR1 is MNHNS and CDR2 is SASEGT in the germline V gene. CDR3 size: 12 residues. The V end lost 8 bases, the J end lost 3 bases, and 7 bases lay between the germline ends. The CDR3 coding sequence is TGTGCCAGCTGGCCCCACACCGGGGAGCTGTTTTTT. Translating gives CASWPHTGELFF.

The genes are TRBV5-4 and TRBJ1-2; the match to TRBD1 covers 10 bases. The J segment lost 4 bases and the V segment lost 1 base, leaving 7 bases of the junction unmatched. This CDR3 region has 16 residues. Germline V gene sequence: CDR1 SGHNT, CDR2 YYREEE (reference sequence). CDR3 sequence (DNA): TGTGCCAGCAGCTTGCCCGCGGGACAGGGGAGCTATGGCTACACCTTC. Translation: CASSLPAGQGSYGYTF.

This clone was found a few times. V and J are TRBV6-5 and TRBJ2-5, with D tentatively TRBD1 (6 bases). The CDR3 spans 15 residues. V lost 0 bases and J lost 5, with 13 bases in between. CDR1 is MNHEY and CDR2 is SVGAGI in the germline V gene. This chain's CDR3 is CASSYSGQGWETQYF. The DNA for the CDR3 is TGTGCCAGCAGTTACTCGGGGCAGGGGTGGGAGACCCAGTACTTC.

The chain employs TRBV5-1 and TRBJ2-1; D gene ambiguous. The CDR3 spans 13 residues. V was trimmed by 0 bases and J by 5 bases, leaving 6 bases between them. The germline CDR1 and CDR2 sequences are SGHRS and YFSETQ. The CDR3 nucleotides read TGCGCCAGCAGCTTGGTCACAAACAATGAGCAGTTCTTC. It codes for CASSLVTNNEQFF.

The chain carries TRBV6-1 and TRBJ2-7; weak D call: TRBD2 (5 bases). The CDR3 is 14 residues long. V dropped 7 bases and J dropped 2 bases, with 15 bases sitting between them. Germline V gives CDR1 MNHNS, CDR2 SASEGT. CDR3 amino acids: CASKLVSGPYEQYF. CDR3 nucleotide sequence: TGTGCCAGCAAACTAGTCTCTGGGCCCTACGAGCAGTACTTC.

The rearrangement links TRBV20-1 to TRBJ2-4; possible D gene TRBD1, 6 bases. The CDR3 loop spans 11 amino acids. Trimming cost V 5 bases and J 9 bases, with 11 bases left between them. Per germline, CDR1 DFQATT and CDR2 SNEGSKA (reference sequence). This CDR3 reads CSAGGQSIQYF. CDR3 DNA sequence: TGCAGTGCTGGCGGACAGTCCATTCAGTACTTC.

This chain links TRBV6-5 with TRBJ1-2, with D unclear. V lost 2 bases and J 2 bases, leaving 9 bases between the germline ends. This CDR3 has 14 residues. The V gene's germline CDR1 is MNHEY and CDR2 SVGAGI. CDR3: CASSYPDQNYGYTF. The CDR3 nucleotides are TGTGCCAGCAGTTACCCGGACCAGAACTATGGCTACACCTTC.

V usage is TRBV9 and J usage is TRBJ1-6, with 7 bases lining up with TRBD1. CDR1 SGDLS and CDR2 YYNGEE come from the germline V gene. After removal of 2 bases from V and 6 bases from J, the junction contained 5 bases not matched to a gene. The CDR3 contains 15 residues. This chain's CDR3 is CASSVWGQSNSPLHF. CDR3 DNA: TGTGCCAGCAGCGTGTGGGGACAGAGTAATTCACCCCTCCACTTT.

Comments on this clone: Its ends do not fully match the called genes, so a read error is possible. The chain links TRBV11-2 to TRBJ2-5; possibly TRBD2 for D (6 bases). CDR1 and CDR2 (germline): SGHAT, FQNNGV. The CDR3 spans 14 residues. The CDR3 sequence: CASSLTRRGESQYF. DNA of the CDR3: TGTGCCAGCAGCTTAACTAGGCGCGGGGAGAGCCAGTACTTC. The full variable domain, in which reference TRBV11-2 and TRBJ2-5 provide the parts outside the CDR3, is EAGVAQSPRYKIIEKRQSVAFWCNPISGHATLYWYQQILGQGPKLLIQFQNNGVVDDSQLPKDRFSAERLKGVDSTLKIQPAKLEDSAVYLCASSLTRRGESQYFGPGTRLLVL.

This clone was seen only a few times. CDR3 coding DNA: TGTGCCAGCAGCTCAGTCGGGACCTCCAGAGAGACCCAGTACTTC. Translating it yields CASSSVGTSRETQYF. V gene TRBV7-2 combines with J gene TRBJ2-5; D tentatively reads TRBD1 or TRBD2 (5 bases each). Germline assignment: CDR1 SGHTA and CDR2 FQGNSA. V lost 4 bases and J lost 4, with 16 bases in between. This CDR3 has 15 residues.

This clone was seen a handful of times. The chain links TRBV28 to TRBJ2-7, with 10 nucleotides matching TRBD2. The germline V gene encodes CDR1 MDHEN and CDR2 SYDVKM. There are 13 residues in the CDR3. V lost 11 bases, J lost 2 bases, and 6 bases stayed unmatched. CDR3 in amino acids: CAATSGVTYEQYF. CDR3 in DNA: TGTGCCGCAACTAGCGGGGTAACCTACGAGCAGTACTTC.

This clone has just a few counts. The chain carries TRBV6-5 and TRBJ1-5; a possible D gene is TRBD1 (6 bases). Trimming shortened V by 4 bases and J by 6 bases, and 10 bases separated the two germline ends. CDR1 MNHEY and CDR2 SVGAGI come from the germline V gene. The CDR3 sequence is 13 residues long. The CDR3 DNA reads TGTGCCAGCAGTTTTCAGGGGAGTCAGCCCCAGCATTTT. Its protein product is CASSFQGSQPQHF.

This clone was recorded once. The V and J genes are TRBV14 and TRBJ2-7; D is possibly TRBD2 (7 bases). CDR1 is SGHDN and CDR2 is FVKESK in the germline V gene. Trimming cost V 2 bases and J 2 bases, with 19 bases left between them. CDR3 length equals 17 residues. The CDR3 sequence is CASSQMTGLGGTYEQYF. CDR3 DNA: TGTGCCAGCAGCCAAATGACAGGACTAGGAGGGACCTACGAGCAGTACTTC.

The chain uses TRBV6-1 and TRBJ2-7; 12 positions match TRBD2. The CDR3 runs to 14 residues. Germline V gene sequence: CDR1 MNHNS, CDR2 SASEGT. The ends lost 3 bases at V and 6 bases at J; junction bases unmatched: 3. DNA for the CDR3: TGTGCCAGCAGTGACCAACTAGCGGGAGGCGAGCAGTACTTC. Encoded protein: CASSDQLAGGEQYF.

This chain uses TRBV27 with TRBJ1-5; D possibly corresponds to TRBD1 (5 bases). Germline CDR1 reads MNHEY; CDR2 reads SMNVEV (reference sequence). The CDR3 runs to 14 residues. V dropped 7 bases and J dropped 0 bases, with 10 bases sitting between them. In DNA form, the CDR3 reads TGTGCCAGCACCCAGGGATATAGCAATCAGCCCCAGCATTTT. Translation gives CASTQGYSNQPQHF.